Listed below are T cell receptor beta chains from one sample, sequenced in a study of identifying expanded T cells in peripheral blood. Some clones are missing from TCRdb's copy, which holds only in-frame ones; the method was immunoSEQ multiplex PCR. This table holds 90,000 to 110,000 clones, around 90% found once. Material: blood. These TCRs come from a person aged 18 to 75 in good health. CDR3s include the opening cysteine and the closing phenylalanine or tryptophan. The D gene is left open where the match is weak. Where a row states a size, it is once, few, many or the class of an expanded clone; other rows omit it.

V gene	CDR3 length	J gene	clone size	D gene	CDR3 DNA	CDR3 protein
TRBV28	19	TRBJ2-2	-	TRBD1	TGTGCCAGCAGGCCCCGGGACAGGGGTTGGTCGGGAGGGCCCGGGGAGCTGTTTTTT	CASRPRDRGWSGGPGELFF
TRBV7-3	13	TRBJ2-3	-	TRBD2	TGTGCCAGCAGCATAGGGAGGGAGGGGTTGCAGTATTTT	CASSIGREGLQYF
TRBV27	14	TRBJ1-1	-	TRBD1	TGTGCCAGCAGTTTGGGACAGGGATTAGGTGAAGCTTTCTTT	CASSLGQGLGEAFF
TRBV7-3	13	TRBJ2-5	-	TRBD1	TGTGCCAGCAGCCCAACAGGGGGTGAGACCCAGTACTTC	CASSPTGGETQYF
TRBV7-2	11	TRBJ1-2	-	-	TGTGCCAGCAGCCTAAGAAGTGGCTACACCTTC	CASSLRSGYTF
TRBV18	12	TRBJ1-1	-	-	TGTGCCAGCTCACCGGGGAACACTGAAGCTTTCTTT	CASSPGNTEAFF
TRBV9	15	TRBJ2-3	-	TRBD2	TGTGCCAGCAGCGTAGGACTAGCGGGGGTCCAAACGCAGTATTTT	CASSVGLAGVQTQYF
TRBV4-2	14	TRBJ1-1	-	-	TGTGCCAGCAGCCTCCCAGACGGGGGCACTGAAGCTTTCTTT	CASSLPDGGTEAFF
TRBV20-1	11	TRBJ2-5	-	-	TGCAGTGCAGGAATGGCTCGGGCCCAGTACTTC	CSAGMARAQYF
TRBV5-4	16	TRBJ2-7	-	TRBD2	TGTGCCAGCAGCTTGGCAGCTAGCGGGTTTTCATACGAGCAGTACTTC	CASSLAASGFSYEQYF
TRBV7-3	14	TRBJ2-5	-	-	TGTGCCAGCAGCTTTGGGAGCGGAGAAGAGACCCAGTACTTC	CASSFGSGEETQYF
TRBV11-3	12	TRBJ2-7	once	-	TGTGCCAGCAGACCCCCTGGGTACGAGCAGTACTTC	CASRPPGYEQYF
TRBV10-3	11	TRBJ2-7	-	-	TGTGCCATCAGCCCAGAGTACGAGCAGTACTTC	CAISPEYEQYF
TRBV5-1	15	TRBJ2-3	-	TRBD2	TGCGCCAGTAGACGAAGCGGGGAGAGCACAGATACGCAGTATTTT	CASRRSGESTDTQYF
TRBV9	15	TRBJ2-7	-	TRBD2	TGTGCCAGCAGCGTAGATGCGGGAGCTGGCTACGAGCAGTACTTC	CASSVDAGAGYEQYF
TRBV6-6	14	TRBJ1-2	-	TRBD1	TGTGCCAGCTTCCGGGACAGGGAGGGGTATGGCTACACCTTC	CASFRDREGYGYTF
TRBV14	15	TRBJ1-2	-	-	TGTGCCAGCAGCCCCCCCGACAGGCCGCTCTATGGCTACACCTTC	CASSPPDRPLYGYTF